The TCR beta chain described here comes from a study of blood T cells in healthy people across ages. Points from the study as a whole: Among T cells, TCR beta diversity per million cells dropped roughly linearly as age rose. Donors of long life had a larger count of naive CD4+ cells and greater diversity than aged donors.

A word on this clonotype: Its antigen is currently unknown.

For the second PCR, which ran for about 6 to 12 cycles, a sample-barcoded 5' primer and a J-beta primer mix were used. Every cDNA was tagged by a template-switch adaptor with 12 random nucleotides. TCRdb ran MiXCR on the 5' RACE reads and lists one entry per CDR3 protein. This table has hundreds of thousands of distinct CDR3 sequences, roughly two fifths appearing once. The sample taken for sequencing was blood. The clonotype comes from a woman aged 55-70 years in good health.

The CDR3 DNA reads as TGTGCCAGCACCATCGGATCCTACGAGCAGTACTTC. Translated: CASTIGSYEQYF. This sequence joins TRBV12-3 or TRBV12-4 and TRBJ2-7; D is uncertain. The CDR3 runs to 12 residues. V gave up 7 bases and J gave up 1 base, with 8 bases separating them.